The clone carrying this T cell receptor (beta chain) was seen just once. Its antigen is as yet unknown. This table comes from immunoSEQ multiplex PCR, and its TCRdb copy is limited to in-frame clones, with some not included. The sample records some 150,000 clones, approximately 87% being singletons. The time point was: baseline pretreatment blood. Treatment noted: 15 Gy SBRT to primary tumor, nephrectomy 4 weeks later. The germline V and J ends were trimmed by 0 bases and 0 bases, with 9 bases remaining between them. This CDR3 comprises 16 residues. The V gene's germline CDR1 is SGHTA and CDR2 FQGNSA. The source of the sample is a study of radiation and T cells in renal cell carcinoma. The overall study: Nephrectomy followed 15 Gy stereotactic body radiation by 4 weeks. Study-wide points: In blood, top tumor clones expanded by 2 weeks, shrinking by 4.

The sequence came from a woman in her forties or fifties with renal cell carcinoma. The material was blood, obtained from a patient whose treatment included radiotherapy and nephrectomy. The V gene is TRBV7-2, the J gene TRBJ1-5; D is possibly TRBD1 (5 bases). In DNA, the CDR3 is TGTGCCAGCAGCTTAGCCAGGGATTATAGCAATCAGCCCCAGCATTTT. Translating it yields CASSLARDYSNQPQHF.